Each of the 14 T cell receptor beta chains below was sequenced from the same sample in a study of OX40 agonist ivuxolimab in advanced cancers. Libraries came from the immunoSEQ multiplex PCR assay. Here the immuneACCESS table is served through TCRdb, limited to in-frame sequences with V and J called. Missing clones are a known gap in these copies; in checked studies unresolved V genes cover under half, and the rest lacks a known reason. This sample comprises about 46,000 clones, approximately 88% of them detected only once. The leading ten clones occupy about 56% of the sample. Specimen: CD4+ or CD8+ T cells sorted from blood, collected in a trial of the OX40 agonist ivuxolimab. These receptors were collected from an adult with an advanced solid tumor such as melanoma, head and neck, liver or kidney cancer.

V is TRBV18 and J is TRBJ2-3, with 7 bases matching TRBD2. This CDR3 is 13 amino acids long. CDR1 and CDR2 from the germline V gene are KGHSH and LQKENI. V lost 10 bases to trimming and J lost 0 bases; unmatched junction nucleotides: 4. CDR3 bases: TGTGCCACACAAGCGGGGAGCACAGATACGCAGTATTTT. It yields the protein CATQAGSTDTQYF.

The chain links TRBV10-3 to TRBJ2-6, with 8 bases identical to TRBD1. Trimming removed 10 bases from V and 0 bases from J; junction bases left unmatched: 11. The CDR3 is 17 residues long. From germline, CDR1 is ENHRY and CDR2 SYGVKD. CDR3 sequence (DNA): TGTGCCACCGTGGCCGCGACAGGGGCCTCTGGGGCCAACGTCCTGACTTTC. Its translation is CATVAATGASGANVLTF.

The V and J genes are TRBV9 and TRBJ2-2; perhaps TRBD2 as D (7 bases). The CDR3 is 16 residues long. Germline V gives CDR1 SGDLS, CDR2 YYNGEE. V was clipped by 0 bases and J by 1 base, with 10 bases between them. The CDR3 DNA reads TGTGCCAGCAGCGTAGTGCGGGGGCAGAACACCGGGGAGCTGTTTTTT. Its translation is CASSVVRGQNTGELFF. The entire variable domain, with the rest obtained from reference TRBV9 and TRBJ2-2, is as follows: DSGVTQTPKHLITATGQRVTLRCSPRSGDLSVYWYQQSLDQGLQFLIQYYNGEERAKGNILERFSAQQFPDLHSELNLSSLELGDSALYFCASSVVRGQNTGELFFGEGSRLTVL.

This clone has only a few counts. This sequence joins TRBV7-9 and TRBJ1-6, with unresolved D. The CDR3 spans 14 residues. CDR1 and CDR2 (germline): SEHNR, FQNEAQ (reference sequence). The V gene lost 4 bases and the J gene lost 7 bases, with 11 bases spanning the gap. CDR3 DNA: TGTGCCAGCAGCTCAGGTGGGAAAAATTCACCCCTCCACTTT. This codes for CASSSGGKNSPLHF.

J is TRBJ1-4 and V is TRBV21-1. TRBV21-1 is assigned pseudogene status. CDR3 length: 14 amino acids. In DNA, the CDR3 is TGTGCCAGCAGCAGGGGTCTGCGGGGTGAAAAACTGTTTTTT. Protein: CASSRGLRGEKLFF.

This clone was seen a single time. The genes are TRBV28 and TRBJ2-4, with D hard to call. The germline V and J ends were trimmed by 6 bases and 1 base, with 16 bases remaining between them. There are 16 residues in the CDR3. Germline V gene data show CDR1 as MDHEN and CDR2 as SYDVKM. In DNA, the CDR3 is TGTGCCAGCAGGGGGTTCGATCCTGGGGCCAAAAACATTCAGTACTTC. It is translated as CASRGFDPGAKNIQYF.

The chain employs TRBV15 and TRBJ1-4; D not resolved. This CDR3 has 13 amino acids. V lost 5 bases and J lost 4, with 8 bases in between. Germline CDR1 and CDR2: LNHNV and YYDKDF (reference sequence). CDR3: CATSGRYNEKLFF. The CDR3 coding sequence is TGTGCCACCAGCGGCAGGTATAATGAAAAACTGTTTTTT.

The V gene is TRBV7-9, the J gene TRBJ2-7; no definite D call. Deletions cut 5 bases from V and 2 bases from J, with 10 bases between. The CDR3 is 13 residues long. Germline CDR1 and CDR2: SEHNR and FQNEAQ (reference sequence). CDR3 sequence: CASSLGSTYEQYF. CDR3 DNA sequence: TGTGCCAGCAGCCTGGGTTCAACCTACGAGCAGTACTTC.

This clone has only one observation. CDR3 nucleotide sequence: TGTGCCAGCTCACCCGGGACGGACTATGGCTACACCTTC. Protein sequence: CASSPGTDYGYTF. The chain joins TRBV18 to TRBJ1-2, with D tentatively TRBD1 (5 bases). The CDR3 runs to 13 residues. Germline lookup yields CDR1 KGHSH and CDR2 LQKENI. V lost 3 bases and J lost 3, with 8 bases in between.

The chain carries TRBV27 and TRBJ2-2; 13 bases map to TRBD2. V trimming: 5 bases; J trimming: 4 bases; junction bases outside the gene matches: 7. CDR1 is MNHEY, CDR2 SMNVEV, per germline (reference sequence). The CDR3 consists of 17 residues. The DNA for the CDR3 is TGTGCCAGCAGTCCATCCGGGACTAGCGGGACCACCGGGGAGCTGTTTTTT. Its protein is CASSPSGTSGTTGELFF.

The rearrangement joins TRBV29-1 to TRBJ2-5; tentatively, D is TRBD2 (5 bases). V lost 7 bases to trimming and J lost 1 base, with 10 bases between them. Germline-derived CDR1 and CDR2 are SQVTM and ANQGSEA. The CDR3 is 12 residues long. The CDR3 spells CSAARGQETQYF. In DNA form, the CDR3 reads TGCAGCGCCGCCCGGGGCCAAGAGACCCAGTACTTC. The variable domain in full, with the rest retrieved from reference TRBV29-1 and TRBJ2-5, is SAVISQKPSRDICQRGTSLTIQCQVDSQVTMMFWYRQQPGQSLTLIATANQGSEATYESGFVIDKFPISRPNLTFSTLTVSNMSPEDSSIYLCSAARGQETQYFGPGTRLLVL.

The rearrangement joins TRBV7-9 to TRBJ2-7, with 7 nucleotides matching TRBD1. The junction had 7 bases not matched to a gene; V was cut back by 4 bases and J by 7 bases. The CDR3 covers 13 residues. The germline CDR1 and CDR2 sequences are SEHNR and FQNEAQ (reference sequence). CDR3 sequence reads: CASSSTTGWEQYF. CDR3 nucleotides: TGTGCCAGCAGCTCCACGACAGGGTGGGAGCAGTACTTC.

The gene calls are TRBV5-8 and TRBJ2-1, with TRBD2 identical over 9 bases. The CDR3 contains 14 residues. V lost 2 bases, J lost 6 bases, and 3 bases stayed unmatched. Germline V lookup: CDR1 SGHTS, CDR2 YDEGEE. The CDR3 nucleotides read TGTGCCAGCAGCTTAGGGACTAGCCCCAATGAGCAGTTCTTC. Translation gives CASSLGTSPNEQFF.

J is TRBJ1-2 and V is TRBV7-2; possible D gene TRBD1, 5 bases. In germline, CDR1 is SGHTA, CDR2 FQGNSA. Trimming cost V 5 bases and J 7 bases, with 11 bases left between them. CDR3 length equals 12 residues. CDR3 amino acids: CASSRSTAGYTF. The DNA for the CDR3 is TGTGCCAGCAGCCGCTCGACAGCTGGCTACACCTTC. Drawing the rest from reference TRBV7-2 and TRBJ1-2, the complete variable domain is GAGVSQSPSNKVTEKGKDVELRCDPISGHTALYWYRQSLGQGLEFLIYFQGNSAPDKSGLPSDRFSAERTGGSVSTLTIQRTQQEDSAVYLCASSRSTAGYTFGSGTRLTVV.